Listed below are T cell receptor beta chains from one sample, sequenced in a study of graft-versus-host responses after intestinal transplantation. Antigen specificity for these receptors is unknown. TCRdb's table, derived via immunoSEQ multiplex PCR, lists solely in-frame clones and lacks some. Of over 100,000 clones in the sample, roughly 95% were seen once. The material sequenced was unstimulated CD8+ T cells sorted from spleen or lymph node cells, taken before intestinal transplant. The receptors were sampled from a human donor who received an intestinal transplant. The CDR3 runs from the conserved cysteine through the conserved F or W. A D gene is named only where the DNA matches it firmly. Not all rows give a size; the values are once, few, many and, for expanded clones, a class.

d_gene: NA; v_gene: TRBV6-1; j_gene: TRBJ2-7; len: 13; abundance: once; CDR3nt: TGTGCCAGCGGGTCAGGGGATTCCTACGAGCAGTACTTC; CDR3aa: CASGSGDSYEQYF
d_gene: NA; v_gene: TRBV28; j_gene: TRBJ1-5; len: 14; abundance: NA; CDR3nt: TGTGCCAGCAGTCGGACCTGGGGCAATCAGCCCCAGCATTTT; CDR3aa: CASSRTWGNQPQHF
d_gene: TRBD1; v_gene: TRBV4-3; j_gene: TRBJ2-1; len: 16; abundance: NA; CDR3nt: TGCGCCAGCAGCCAAGATGGGACAGGGGGCTACAATGAGCAGTTCTTC; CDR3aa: CASSQDGTGGYNEQFF
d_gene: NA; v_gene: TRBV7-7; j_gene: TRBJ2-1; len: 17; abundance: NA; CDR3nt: TGTGCCAGCAGCTTAGGGTCCCCCCAGAACCCCTACAATGAGCAGTTCTTC; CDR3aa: CASSLGSPQNPYNEQFF
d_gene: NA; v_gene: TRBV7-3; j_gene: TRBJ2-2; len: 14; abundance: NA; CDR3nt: TGTGCCAGCAGCTTAATTGGCGATAGCGGGGAGCTGTTTTTT; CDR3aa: CASSLIGDSGELFF
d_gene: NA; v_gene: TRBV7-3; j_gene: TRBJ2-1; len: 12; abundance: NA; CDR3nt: TGTGCCAGCAGCTCCGCTGCCGATGAGCAGTTCTTC; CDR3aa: CASSSAADEQFF
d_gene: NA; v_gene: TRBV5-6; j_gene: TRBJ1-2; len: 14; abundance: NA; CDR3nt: TGTGCCAGCAGCTTGGGAACAGGGATCTATGGCTACACCTTC; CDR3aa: CASSLGTGIYGYTF
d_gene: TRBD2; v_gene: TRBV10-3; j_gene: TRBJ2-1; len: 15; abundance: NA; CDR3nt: TGTGCCATCAGTGCTGGACTAGCGGAGGCCAATGAGCAGTTCTTC; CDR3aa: CAISAGLAEANEQFF
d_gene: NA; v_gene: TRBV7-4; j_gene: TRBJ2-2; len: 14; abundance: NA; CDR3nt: TGTGCCAGCAGCTTTTCGTTCGGCAACGGGGAGCTGTTTTTT; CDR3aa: CASSFSFGNGELFF
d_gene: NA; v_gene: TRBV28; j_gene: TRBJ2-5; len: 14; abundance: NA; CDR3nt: TGTGCCAGCAGTTTTACGGGTAGAGGAAGTACCCAGTACTTC; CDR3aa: CASSFTGRGSTQYF
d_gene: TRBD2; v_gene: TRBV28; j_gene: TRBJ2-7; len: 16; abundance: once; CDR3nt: TGTGCCAGCAGTGCCATGATAGCGGGAGGTCGCTACGAGCAGTACTTC; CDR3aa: CASSAMIAGGRYEQYF
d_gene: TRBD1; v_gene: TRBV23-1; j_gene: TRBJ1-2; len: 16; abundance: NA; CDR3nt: TGCGCCAGCAATCAAGGGTGGGACAGAGCTAACTATGGCTACACCTTC; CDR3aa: CASNQGWDRANYGYTF
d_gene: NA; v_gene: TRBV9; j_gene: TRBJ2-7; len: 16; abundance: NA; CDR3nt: TGTGCCAGCAGCCCCTGGACTAGTAGGGGGGGCTACGAGCAGTACTTC; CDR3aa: CASSPWTSRGGYEQYF
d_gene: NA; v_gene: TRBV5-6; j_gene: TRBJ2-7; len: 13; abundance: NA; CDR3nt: TGTGCCAGCAGCCTGCAGCCTATGAACGAGCAGTACTTC; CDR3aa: CASSLQPMNEQYF
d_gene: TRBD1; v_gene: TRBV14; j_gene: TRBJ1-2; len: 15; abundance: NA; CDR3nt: TGTGCCAGCAGCCAAGAGGACAGGGCGGCCTATGGCTACACCTTC; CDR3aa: CASSQEDRAAYGYTF
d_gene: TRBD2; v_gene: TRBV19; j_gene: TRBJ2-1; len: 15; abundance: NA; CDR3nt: TGTGCCAGTAGTATCGGGACTAGCGGGAGGAATGAGCAGTTCTTC; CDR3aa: CASSIGTSGRNEQFF
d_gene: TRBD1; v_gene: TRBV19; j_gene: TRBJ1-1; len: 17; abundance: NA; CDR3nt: TGTGCCAGTAGTATAGAAGGGACAGGGGGCCAGAACACTGAAGCTTTCTTT; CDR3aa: CASSIEGTGGQNTEAFF